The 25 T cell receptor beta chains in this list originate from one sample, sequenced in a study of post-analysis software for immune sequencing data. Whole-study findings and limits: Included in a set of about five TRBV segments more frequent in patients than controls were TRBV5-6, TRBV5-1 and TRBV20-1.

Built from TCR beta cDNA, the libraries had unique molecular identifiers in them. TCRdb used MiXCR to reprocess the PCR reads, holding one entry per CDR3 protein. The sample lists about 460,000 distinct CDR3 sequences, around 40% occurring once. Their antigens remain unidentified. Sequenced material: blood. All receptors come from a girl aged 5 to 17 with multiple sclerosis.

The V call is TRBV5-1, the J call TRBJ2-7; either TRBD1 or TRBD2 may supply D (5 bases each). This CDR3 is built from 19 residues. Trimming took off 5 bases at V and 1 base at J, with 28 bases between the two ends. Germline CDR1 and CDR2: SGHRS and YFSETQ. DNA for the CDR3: TGCGCCAGCAGTTCACCCGATCAGGGTTTGTATGGAGGATCCTACGAGCAGTACTTC. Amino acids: CASSSPDQGLYGGSYEQYF.

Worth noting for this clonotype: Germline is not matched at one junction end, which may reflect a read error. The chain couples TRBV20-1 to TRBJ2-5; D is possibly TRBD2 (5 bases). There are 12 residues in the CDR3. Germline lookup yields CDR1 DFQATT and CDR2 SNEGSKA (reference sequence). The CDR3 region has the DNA TGCAGTACTAGAGCTGTACAAGAGACCCAGTACTTC. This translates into CSTRAVQETQYF.

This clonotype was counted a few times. CDR3: CASSLPTAQETQYF. CDR3 nucleotides: TGTGCCAGCAGTCTCCCTACAGCCCAAGAGACCCAGTACTTC. The gene calls are TRBV28 and TRBJ2-5; unclear D gene. CDR3 size: 14 residues. The ends were cut back, 5 bases at V and 1 base at J, with 11 bases in the middle. CDR1 and CDR2 from the germline V gene are MDHEN and SYDVKM.

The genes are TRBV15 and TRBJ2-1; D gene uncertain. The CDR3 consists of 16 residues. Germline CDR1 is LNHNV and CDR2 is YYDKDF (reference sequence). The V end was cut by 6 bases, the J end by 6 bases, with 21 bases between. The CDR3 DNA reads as TGTGCCACCAGTCGCGACGGACCCACTAATTTCAATGAGCAGTTCTTC. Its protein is CATSRDGPTNFNEQFF. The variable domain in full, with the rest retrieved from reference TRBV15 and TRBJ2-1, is DAMVIQNPRYQVTQFGKPVTLSCSQTLNHNVMYWYQQKSSQAPKLLFHYYDKDFNNEADTPDNFQSRRPNTSFCFLDIRSPGLGDTAMYLCATSRDGPTNFNEQFFGPGTRLTVL.

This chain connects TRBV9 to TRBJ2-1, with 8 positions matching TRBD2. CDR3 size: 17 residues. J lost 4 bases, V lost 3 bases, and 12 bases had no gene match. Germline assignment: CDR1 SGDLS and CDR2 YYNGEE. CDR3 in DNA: TGTGCCAGCAGCGAGCCTAGTGATAGCGGGAAATACAATGAGCAGTTCTTC. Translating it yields CASSEPSDSGKYNEQFF.

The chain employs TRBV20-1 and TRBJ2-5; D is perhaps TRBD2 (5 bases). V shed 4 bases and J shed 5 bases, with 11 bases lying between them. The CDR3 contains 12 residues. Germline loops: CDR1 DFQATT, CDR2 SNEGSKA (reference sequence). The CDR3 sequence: CSAIGGDETQYF. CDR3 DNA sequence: TGCAGTGCTATTGGAGGAGATGAGACCCAGTACTTC.

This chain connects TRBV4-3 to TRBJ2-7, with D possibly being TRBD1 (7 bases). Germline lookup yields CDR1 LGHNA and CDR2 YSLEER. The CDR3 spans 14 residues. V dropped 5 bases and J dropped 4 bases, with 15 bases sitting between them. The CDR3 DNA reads TGCGCCAGCAGCACCCGGACAGGAGGGTACGAGCAGTACTTC. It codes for CASSTRTGGYEQYF.

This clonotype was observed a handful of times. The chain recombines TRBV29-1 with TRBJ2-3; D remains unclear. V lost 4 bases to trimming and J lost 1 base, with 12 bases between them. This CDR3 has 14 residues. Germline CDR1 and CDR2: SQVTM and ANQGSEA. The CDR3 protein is CSVAPSGGTDTQYF. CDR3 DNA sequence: TGCAGCGTTGCTCCATCAGGTGGCACAGATACGCAGTATTTT.

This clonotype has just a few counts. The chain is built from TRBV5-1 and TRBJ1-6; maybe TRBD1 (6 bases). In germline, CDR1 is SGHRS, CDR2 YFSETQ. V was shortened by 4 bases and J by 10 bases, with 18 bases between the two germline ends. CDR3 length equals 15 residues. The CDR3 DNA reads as TGCGCCAGCAGCCCACTACAGGGAAGTGACTCACCCCTCCACTTT. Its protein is CASSPLQGSDSPLHF.

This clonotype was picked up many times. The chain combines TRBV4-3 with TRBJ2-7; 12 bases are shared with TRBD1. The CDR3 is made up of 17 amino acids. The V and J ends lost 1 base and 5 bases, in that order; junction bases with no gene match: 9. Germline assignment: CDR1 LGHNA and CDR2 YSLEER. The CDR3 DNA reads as TGCGCCAGCAGCCAAGTCACCGGGACAGGGGGCATGGACGAGCAGTACTTC. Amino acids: CASSQVTGTGGMDEQYF.

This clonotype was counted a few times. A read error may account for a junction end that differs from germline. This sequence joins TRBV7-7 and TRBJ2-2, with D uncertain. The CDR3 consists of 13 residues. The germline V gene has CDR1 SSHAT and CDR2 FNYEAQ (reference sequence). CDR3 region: CASSIMNTGELFF. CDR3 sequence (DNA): TGTGCTAGCAGCATAATGAACACCGGGGAGCTGTTTTTT.

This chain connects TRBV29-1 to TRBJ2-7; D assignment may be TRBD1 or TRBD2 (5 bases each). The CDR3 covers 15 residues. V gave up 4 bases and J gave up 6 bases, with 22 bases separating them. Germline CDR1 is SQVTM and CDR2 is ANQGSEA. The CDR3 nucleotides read TGCAGCGTTGTACCCAGGGATCGGGGAATGGGCGAGCAGTACTTC. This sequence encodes CSVVPRDRGMGEQYF.

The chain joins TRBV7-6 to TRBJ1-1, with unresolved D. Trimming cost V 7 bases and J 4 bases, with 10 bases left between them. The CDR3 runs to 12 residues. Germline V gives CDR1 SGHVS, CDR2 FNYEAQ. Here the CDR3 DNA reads TGTGCCAGCACGGGCATGAGCACTGAAGCTTTCTTT. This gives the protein CASTGMSTEAFF.

The CDR3 nucleotides read TGTGCCTGGAGAGAGAATTACGAGCAGTACTTC. Translated, it gives CAWRENYEQYF. The chain links TRBV30 to TRBJ2-7; no clear D. The V end lost 3 bases, the J end lost 4 bases, and 7 bases lay between the germline ends. CDR3 length: 11 residues. CDR1 is GTSNPN, CDR2 SVGIG, per germline (reference sequence).

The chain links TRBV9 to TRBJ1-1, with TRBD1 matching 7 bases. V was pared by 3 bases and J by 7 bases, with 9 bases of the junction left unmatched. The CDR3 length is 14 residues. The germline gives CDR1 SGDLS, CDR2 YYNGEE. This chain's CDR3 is CASSGRDSRREAFF. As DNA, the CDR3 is TGTGCCAGCAGCGGACGGGACAGCAGACGTGAAGCTTTCTTT.

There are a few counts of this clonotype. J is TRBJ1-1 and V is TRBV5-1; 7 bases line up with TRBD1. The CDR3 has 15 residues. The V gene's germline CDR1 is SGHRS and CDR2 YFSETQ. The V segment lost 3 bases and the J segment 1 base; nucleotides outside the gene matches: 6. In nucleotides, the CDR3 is TGCGCCAGCAGCTGGCCGGGACAGCCGAACACTGAAGCTTTCTTT. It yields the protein CASSWPGQPNTEAFF.

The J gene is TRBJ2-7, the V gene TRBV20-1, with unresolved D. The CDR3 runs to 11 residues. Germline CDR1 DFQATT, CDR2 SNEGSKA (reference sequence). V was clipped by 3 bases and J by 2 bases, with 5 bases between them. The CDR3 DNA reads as TGCAGTGCTAGGGACGCCTACGAGCAGTACTTC. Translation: CSARDAYEQYF.

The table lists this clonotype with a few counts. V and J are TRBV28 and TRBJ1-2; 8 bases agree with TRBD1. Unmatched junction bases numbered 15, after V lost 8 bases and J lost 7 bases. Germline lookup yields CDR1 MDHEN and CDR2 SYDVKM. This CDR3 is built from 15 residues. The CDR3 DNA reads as TGTGCCAGCCAATCGCCCGGGACAGGAGAAAGTGGCTACACCTTC. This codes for CASQSPGTGESGYTF.

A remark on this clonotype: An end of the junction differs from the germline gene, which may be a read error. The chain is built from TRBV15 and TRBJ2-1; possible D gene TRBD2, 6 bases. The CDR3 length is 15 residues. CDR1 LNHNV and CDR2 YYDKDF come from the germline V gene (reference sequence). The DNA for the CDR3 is TGTGCCGCCAGCACGGTTGGAAAAGGGAGGAATGAGCAGTTCTTC. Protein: CAASTVGKGRNEQFF.

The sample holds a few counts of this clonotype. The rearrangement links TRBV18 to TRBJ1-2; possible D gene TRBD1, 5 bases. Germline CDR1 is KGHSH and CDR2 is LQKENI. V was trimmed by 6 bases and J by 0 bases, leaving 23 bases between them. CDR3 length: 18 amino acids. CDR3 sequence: CASSGVVNSLQANYGYTF. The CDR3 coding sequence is TGTGCCAGCTCGGGGGTCGTAAACAGTCTTCAAGCTAACTATGGCTACACCTTC.

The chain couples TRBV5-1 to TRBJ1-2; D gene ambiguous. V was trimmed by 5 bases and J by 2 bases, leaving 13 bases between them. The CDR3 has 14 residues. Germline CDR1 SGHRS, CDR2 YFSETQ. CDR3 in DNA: TGCGCCAGCAGTATGGGGTCGGACAACTATGGCTACACCTTC. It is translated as CASSMGSDNYGYTF.

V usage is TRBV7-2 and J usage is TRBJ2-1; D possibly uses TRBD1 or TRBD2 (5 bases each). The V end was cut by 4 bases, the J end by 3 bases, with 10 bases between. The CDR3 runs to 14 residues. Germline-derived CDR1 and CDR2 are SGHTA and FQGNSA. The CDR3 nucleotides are TGTGCCAGCAGCTCCGGGGCCCTCTACAATGAGCAGTTCTTC. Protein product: CASSSGALYNEQFF. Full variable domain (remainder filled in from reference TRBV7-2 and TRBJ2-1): GAGVSQSPSNKVTEKGKDVELRCDPISGHTALYWYRQSLGQGLEFLIYFQGNSAPDKSGLPSDRFSAERTGGSVSTLTIQRTQQEDSAVYLCASSSGALYNEQFFGPGTRLTVL.

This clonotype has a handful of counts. This CDR3 reads CASSQGRRETQYF. CDR3 bases: TGTGCCAGCAGCCAGGGGCGACGGGAGACCCAGTACTTC. The V gene is TRBV4-2, the J gene TRBJ2-5; D possibly corresponds to TRBD1 (5 bases). CDR1 and CDR2 (germline): LGHNA, YNFKEQ. The CDR3 length is 13 residues. Between the trimmed V and J ends, which lost 3 bases and 5 bases, there was a span of 10 bases.

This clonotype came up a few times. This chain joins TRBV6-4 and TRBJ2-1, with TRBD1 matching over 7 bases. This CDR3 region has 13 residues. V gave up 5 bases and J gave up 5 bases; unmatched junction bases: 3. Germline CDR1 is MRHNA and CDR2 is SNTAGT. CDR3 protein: CASSRGTDNEQFF. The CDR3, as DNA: TGTGCCAGCAGTCGAGGGACAGACAATGAGCAGTTCTTC.

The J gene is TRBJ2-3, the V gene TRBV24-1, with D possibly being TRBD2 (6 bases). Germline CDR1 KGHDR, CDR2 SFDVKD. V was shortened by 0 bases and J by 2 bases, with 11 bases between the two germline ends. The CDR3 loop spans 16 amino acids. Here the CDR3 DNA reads TGTGCCACCAGTGATTTGCAGGACTATGACACAGATACGCAGTATTTT. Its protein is CATSDLQDYDTDTQYF.